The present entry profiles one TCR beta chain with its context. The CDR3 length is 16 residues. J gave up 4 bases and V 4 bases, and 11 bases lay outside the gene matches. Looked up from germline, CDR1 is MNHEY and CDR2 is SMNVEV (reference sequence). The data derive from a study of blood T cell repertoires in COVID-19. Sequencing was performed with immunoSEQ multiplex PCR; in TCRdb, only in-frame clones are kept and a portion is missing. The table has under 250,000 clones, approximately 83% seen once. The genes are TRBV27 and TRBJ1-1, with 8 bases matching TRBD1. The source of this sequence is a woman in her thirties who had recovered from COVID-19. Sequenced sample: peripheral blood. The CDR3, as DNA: TGTGCCAGCAGTTCCGACAGGGGAAGGGGCTCCACTGAAGCTTTCTTT. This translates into CASSSDRGRGSTEAFF.